One and the same sample provided the 18 T cell receptor beta chains below, sequenced in a study of cytomegalovirus exposure and HLA in healthy donors. Using immunoSEQ multiplex PCR, the repertoire was profiled, and TCRdb retains in-frame clones only, with some absent. The table includes about 140,000 clones, approximately 88% detected once. Sample: PBMCs. The receptors come from a man aged 18 to 29 in good health and CMV-seropositive.

This sequence joins TRBV4-1 and TRBJ1-5; D unclear. The CDR3 covers 16 residues. Germline values: CDR1 MGHRA, CDR2 YSYEKL. Trimming took 0 bases from V and 3 from J, leaving 12 bases between them. This chain's CDR3 is CASSQEVGYVNQPQHF. The CDR3, as DNA: TGCGCCAGCAGCCAAGAAGTGGGCTACGTCAATCAGCCCCAGCATTTT.

The rearrangement uses TRBV4-1 and TRBJ2-3; D uncertain. Per the germline V gene, CDR1 is MGHRA and CDR2 is YSYEKL. This CDR3 has 13 residues. Trimming removed 2 bases from V and 5 bases from J, with 8 bases in between. Written as DNA, the CDR3 is TGCGCCAGCAGCCAAAGACTTCAAGATACGCAGTATTTT. Its protein is CASSQRLQDTQYF.

This rearrangement joins TRBV5-1 to TRBJ1-2; TRBD1 matches at 7 bases. CDR3 size: 14 residues. Germline V CDR1 and CDR2: SGHRS, YFSETQ. V lost 4 bases and J lost 3; bases outside the gene matches: 6. CDR3 sequence reads: CASSPTGEHYGYTF. The CDR3 bases are TGCGCCAGCAGCCCAACAGGGGAGCACTATGGCTACACCTTC.

This clone was recorded once. J is TRBJ1-1 and V is TRBV29-1; D not resolved. Germline CDR1 reads SQVTM; CDR2 reads ANQGSEA. The V end was cut by 8 bases, the J end by 3 bases, with 13 bases between. This CDR3 spans 12 amino acids. CDR3 bases: TGCAGCCTGCGCGCCGAGGACACTGAAGCTTTCTTT. As protein: CSLRAEDTEAFF. Supplemented by reference TRBV29-1 and TRBJ1-1, the full variable domain reads SAVISQKPSRDICQRGTSLTIQCQVDSQVTMMFWYRQQPGQSLTLIATANQGSEATYESGFVIDKFPISRPNLTFSTLTVSNMSPEDSSIYLCSLRAEDTEAFFGQGTRLTVV.

This clone was recorded a few times. In nucleotides, the CDR3 is TGTGCCTGGAGTACGACAGTAAATCAGCCCCAGCATTTT. This translates into CAWSTTVNQPQHF. The chain links TRBV30 to TRBJ1-5; perhaps TRBD1 as D (5 bases). Germline-derived CDR1 and CDR2 are GTSNPN and SVGIG (reference sequence). This CDR3 region has 13 residues. V lost 2 bases and J 4 bases, leaving 9 bases between the germline ends.

V gene TRBV19 combines with J gene TRBJ1-1, with 8 bases matching TRBD1. J gave up 7 bases and V 8 bases, and 6 bases lay outside the gene matches. The CDR3 runs 12 residues. The V gene's germline CDR1 is LNHDA and CDR2 SQIVND (reference sequence). The CDR3, as DNA: TGTGCCAGTGCCGGGACAGGCTATGAAGCTTTCTTT. Protein product: CASAGTGYEAFF. The variable domain in full, with the rest retrieved from reference TRBV19 and TRBJ1-1, is DGGITQSPKYLFRKEGQNVTLSCEQNLNHDAMYWYRQDPGQGLRLIYYSQIVNDFQKGDIAEGYSVSREKKESFPLTVTSAQKNPTAFYLCASAGTGYEAFFGQGTRLTVV.

This clone was picked up one time. The rearrangement joins TRBV12-5 to TRBJ2-5; 10 bases are a match to TRBD1. V lost 4 bases to trimming and J lost 3 bases; unmatched junction nucleotides: 2. This CDR3 region has 14 residues. In germline, CDR1 is LGHNT, CDR2 FRNRAP. This CDR3 is CASGSGTGEETQYF. The CDR3 coding sequence is TGTGCTAGTGGTTCCGGGACAGGGGAAGAGACCCAGTACTTC. Drawing the rest from reference TRBV12-5 and TRBJ2-5, the complete variable domain is DARVTQTPRHKVTEMGQEVTMRCQPILGHNTVFWYRQTMMQGLELLAYFRNRAPLDDSGMPKDRFSAEMPDATLATLKIQPSEPRDSAVYFCASGSGTGEETQYFGPGTRLLVL.

This rearrangement joins TRBV15 to TRBJ2-1; D is perhaps TRBD1 (6 bases). CDR1 LNHNV and CDR2 YYDKDF come from the germline V gene (reference sequence). This CDR3 spans 13 amino acids. V lost 3 bases and J 13 bases, leaving 16 bases between the germline ends. CDR3 loop: CATSRGAGSLQFF. CDR3 in DNA: TGTGCCACCAGCAGGGGGGCCGGGTCCCTTCAGTTCTTC.

The chain combines TRBV7-8 with TRBJ2-5, with TRBD2 identical over 13 bases. This CDR3 has 15 amino acids. Trimming took 5 bases from V and 5 from J; bases not matched to a gene: 5. Per germline, CDR1 SGHVS and CDR2 FQNEAQ. The CDR3 DNA is TGTGCCAGCAGCAATACGGGACTAGCGGGGGAGACCCAGTACTTC. Residues: CASSNTGLAGETQYF.

This chain joins TRBV6-5 and TRBJ2-3; D is unclear. The V gene lost 2 bases and the J gene lost 5 bases, with 11 bases spanning the gap. The CDR3 runs to 14 residues. Germline loops: CDR1 MNHEY, CDR2 SVGAGI. The CDR3 coding sequence is TGTGCCAGCAGTTACGGCCAGTACCTAGATACGCAGTATTTT. It codes for CASSYGQYLDTQYF.

The gene calls are TRBV18 and TRBJ1-1; weak D call: TRBD1 (5 bases). The CDR3 extends over 17 amino acids. Germline V lookup: CDR1 KGHSH, CDR2 LQKENI. V gave up 5 bases and J gave up 5 bases, with 24 bases separating them. The CDR3 spells CASSSTGPRYTLTEAFF. In DNA form, the CDR3 reads TGTGCCAGCTCATCCACAGGCCCCCGATACACTTTAACTGAAGCTTTCTTT.

The genes are TRBV27 and TRBJ1-2; tentative D call: TRBD1 (6 bases). From germline, CDR1 is MNHEY and CDR2 SMNVEV (reference sequence). Trimming pared 6 bases from V and 7 bases from J, leaving 18 bases between. The CDR3 runs 14 residues. The CDR3 reads CASRGGASPAGYTF. The CDR3 coding sequence is TGTGCCAGCAGAGGGGGGGCGAGCCCGGCTGGCTACACCTTC.

The sample holds one count of this clone. V usage is TRBV5-1 and J usage is TRBJ2-7, with 9 bases that match TRBD1. The germline CDR1 and CDR2 sequences are SGHRS and YFSETQ. The CDR3 is 14 amino acids. With V trimmed by 4 bases and J by 3 bases, 5 bases remained unmatched. The CDR3 loop reads CASSPGTGYYEQYF. CDR3 coding DNA: TGCGCCAGCAGCCCCGGGACAGGGTACTACGAGCAGTACTTC.

V and J are TRBV10-2 and TRBJ1-1; D perhaps matches TRBD1 (6 bases). Germline V lookup: CDR1 WSHSY, CDR2 SAAADI. V lost 6 bases, J lost 5 bases, and 13 bases lay in between. The CDR3 is made up of 13 amino acids. This chain's CDR3 is CASRTGRSTEAFF. CDR3 in DNA: TGCGCCAGCAGAACAGGGCGGAGTACTGAAGCTTTCTTT.

This chain uses TRBV30 with TRBJ1-1; D is uncertain. CDR1 is GTSNPN, CDR2 SVGIG, per germline (reference sequence). This CDR3 spans 12 amino acids. The CDR3 DNA follows: TGTGCAAGGAGGCGAATGAACACTGAAGCTTTCTTT. Amino acid sequence: CARRRMNTEAFF.

The rearrangement links TRBV7-3 to TRBJ2-5; tentatively, D is TRBD2 (5 bases). CDR3 length: 13 amino acids. Per germline, CDR1 SGHTA and CDR2 FQGTGA. V dropped 2 bases and J dropped 7 bases, with 11 bases sitting between them. CDR3 in amino acids: CASSLGREGTQYF. In DNA, the CDR3 is TGTGCCAGCAGCTTAGGGCGCGAGGGGACCCAGTACTTC. The whole variable domain, filled in from reference TRBV7-3 and TRBJ2-5, reads GAGVSQTPSNKVTEKGKYVELRCDPISGHTALYWYRQSLGQGPEFLIYFQGTGAADDSGLPNDRFFAVRPEGSVSTLKIQRTERGDSAVYLCASSLGREGTQYFGPGTRLLVL.

The chain uses TRBV10-2 and TRBJ1-1, with D unresolved. This CDR3 has 13 residues. The V gene lost 2 bases and the J gene lost 0 bases, with 4 bases spanning the gap. The germline CDR1 and CDR2 sequences are WSHSY and SAAADI. The CDR3 is CASSEGMNTEAFF. The CDR3 coding sequence is TGCGCCAGCAGTGAGGGCATGAACACTGAAGCTTTCTTT.

This chain joins TRBV30 and TRBJ2-3, with D possibly matching TRBD2 (7 bases). CDR1 GTSNPN and CDR2 SVGIG come from the germline V gene (reference sequence). With 0 bases removed from V and 1 base from J, the gap between germline ends came to 14 bases. CDR3 size: 16 residues. CDR3 sequence: CAWSVGGGAGTDTQYF. In nucleotides, the CDR3 is TGTGCCTGGAGTGTAGGTGGGGGGGCGGGCACAGATACGCAGTATTTT.